These T cell receptor beta chains were read from a single sample in a study of post-analysis software for immune sequencing data. TCRdb redid the calling of the PCR reads with MiXCR, one entry per CDR3 protein. This table holds 400,000 to 500,000 distinct CDR3 sequences, more than 30% found once. Sequencing was carried out using blood. Receptors originate from a girl aged 2 to 10 with multiple sclerosis. Both conserved end residues are part of each CDR3. The D gene is left open where the match is weak. Part of the rows lack a size; the others show once, few, many or a class for expanded clones.

J gene | D gene | clone size | V gene | CDR3 DNA | CDR3 protein
TRBJ2-3 | . | . | TRBV6-4 | TGTGCCAGCAGTGAAGGGCTAAGCACAGATACGCAGTATTTT | CASSEGLSTDTQYF
TRBJ1-2 | . | . | TRBV28 | TGTGCCAGCAATACGGTGGACATTCCCATGGGCTACACCTTC | CASNTVDIPMGYTF
TRBJ2-7 | TRBD1 | . | TRBV7-9 | TGTGCCAGCAGCACCCCACCGGGACAGGGCTACGAGCAGTACTTC | CASSTPPGQGYEQYF
TRBJ2-7 | . | few | TRBV24-1 | TGTGCCACCAGTGATTACAGGGACGACGAGCAGTACTTC | CATSDYRDDEQYF
TRBJ1-1 | . | few | TRBV7-8 | TGTGCCAGCAGCTTACTGTTGGCGGGGCGAGGCACTGAAGCTTTCTTT | CASSLLLAGRGTEAFF
TRBJ2-5 | TRBD1 | . | TRBV2 | TGTGCCAGTAGTCGAAGGACAGGACACTCCTACGGGCAGTACTTC | CASSRRTGHSYGQYF
TRBJ2-7 | . | . | TRBV28 | TGTGCCAGCAGGCAAGCTGCGTCCTACGGGCAGTACTTC | CASRQAASYGQYF
TRBJ2-2 | . | . | TRBV7-9 | TGTGCCAGCAGCAGTGAAGGGGTTCCCGGGGAGCTGTTTTTT | CASSSEGVPGELFF
TRBJ2-1 | TRBD1 | . | TRBV5-1 | TGCGCCAGCAGCGTGGCAGGGGGCAATGAGCAGTTCTTC | CASSVAGGNEQFF
TRBJ2-7 | . | few | TRBV10-1 | TGCGCCAGCAGTGAGGATAGGGGCGGCGAGCAGTACTTC | CASSEDRGGEQYF
TRBJ2-5 | TRBD2 | . | TRBV5-6 | TGTGCCAGCAGCACCGGCGGGGGTCCAGAGACCCAGTACTTC | CASSTGGGPETQYF
TRBJ2-5 | . | . | TRBV7-2 | TGTGCCAGCAGCTTCAAACGGAGGGTCCAAGAGACCCAGTACTTC | CASSFKRRVQETQYF
TRBJ1-1 | . | . | TRBV18 | TGTGCCAGCTCGAGGTTGCGGGAGAACACTGAAGCTTTCTTT | CASSRLRENTEAFF
TRBJ2-5 | . | . | TRBV28 | TGTGCCAGCAGTTTTGGGGCTATGGAGCAGTACTTC | CASSFGAMEQYF
TRBJ2-7 | . | . | TRBV5-1 | TGCGCCAGCAGCTTGGTGGGGACATCCTCCTACGAGCAGTACTTC | CASSLVGTSSYEQYF
TRBJ1-2 | . | . | TRBV9 | TGTGCCAGCAGCGCCATGGGTTCGGACGCGGTTGGAGGCTACACCTTC | CASSAMGSDAVGGYTF
TRBJ1-5 | . | . | TRBV12-3/TRBV12-4 | TGTGCCAGCAGTTCCCGCCGAGGACAAGGACAGCCCCAGCATTTT | CASSSRRGQGQPQHF
TRBJ2-5 | . | few | TRBV2 | TGTGCCAGCTCCTTACCGGACGGTGACCGACAAGAGACCCAGTACTTC | CASSLPDGDRQETQYF
TRBJ2-5 | TRBD1 | . | TRBV15 | TGTGCAACAGGGGTATCCCCGACGAGGCAAGAGACCCAGTACTTC | CATGVSPTRQETQYF
TRBJ2-1 | . | few | TRBV6-2/TRBV6-3 | TGTGCCAGTAACCCCCCGGTCGGGAGTGCCCACAATGAGCAGTTCTTC | CASNPPVGSAHNEQFF
TRBJ2-1 | . | . | TRBV13 | TGTGCCAGCAGCTCTCAGTTCCTCTCCTACAATGAGCAGTTCTTC | CASSSQFLSYNEQFF
TRBJ1-1 | . | few | TRBV19 | TGTGCCAGTAGTATCTTATGGAACACTGAAGCTTTCTTT | CASSILWNTEAFF
TRBJ1-1 | . | . | TRBV7-9 | TGTGCCAGCAGCCCGTTGAAGGGTGAGATGAACACTGAAGCTTTCTTT | CASSPLKGEMNTEAFF
TRBJ1-2 | . | . | TRBV28 | TGTGCCAGCAGTTTCGTGGAGGGCTACACCTTC | CASSFVEGYTF
TRBJ2-7 | . | . | TRBV5-1 | TGCGCCAGCAGCTTGGTGGGGGGTCCTCCGATTCTTTACTACGAGCAGTACTTC | CASSLVGGPPILYYEQYF
TRBJ1-1 | . | . | TRBV14 | TGTGCCAGCAGCCCATGGGGTGACGAAGCTTTCTTT | CASSPWGDEAFF
TRBJ1-2 | . | . | TRBV7-2 | TGTGCCTGCAGCTTAGCGGGGACCGCTAACTATGGCTACACCTTC | CACSLAGTANYGYTF
TRBJ1-2 | TRBD1 | few | TRBV29-1 | TGCAGCGTCGCGACAGGGCTAGGCTACACCTTC | CSVATGLGYTF
TRBJ2-7 | . | . | TRBV27 | TGTGCCAGCAGCCCCTCACCTGACAATCCCTACGAGCAGTACTTC | CASSPSPDNPYEQYF
TRBJ2-3 | . | . | TRBV29-1 | TGCAGCGTTGAGAGTGGCGGGACAGATACGCAGTATTTT | CSVESGGTDTQYF
TRBJ2-7 | TRBD2 | few | TRBV20-1 | TGCAGTGCTCAAGTAGCGGGAGCCTCGACCTACGAGCAGTACTTC | CSAQVAGASTYEQYF
TRBJ2-7 | . | few | TRBV6-5 | TGTGCCAGCAGCTCCTCGTTTTCCGAGCAGTACTTC | CASSSSFSEQYF
TRBJ2-7 | TRBD2 | . | TRBV2 | TGTGCCAGCAGGCCCAGTAGCGGGGCGTACGAGCAGTACTTC | CASRPSSGAYEQYF
TRBJ2-7 | . | few | TRBV7-6 | TGTGCCAGCAGCTTGGCCGGGGACACGACCTACGAGCAGTACTTC | CASSLAGDTTYEQYF
TRBJ2-3 | TRBD2 | . | TRBV7-3 | TGTGCCAGCAGCTTTGGACTAGAGAGGACAGATACGCAGTATTTT | CASSFGLERTDTQYF
TRBJ1-1 | TRBD1 | . | TRBV5-1 | TGCGCCAGCAGCCCAGGGACAGATCTTGAAGCTTTCTTT | CASSPGTDLEAFF
TRBJ2-1 | TRBD2 | . | TRBV20-1 | TGCAGTGCCGGGACGAAGGGACTAGTTGACGAGCAGTTCTTC | CSAGTKGLVDEQFF
TRBJ2-7 | . | . | TRBV27 | TGTGCCAGCAAACCGAACCAGGGCCCCCCCTACGAGCAGTACTTC | CASKPNQGPPYEQYF
TRBJ2-7 | TRBD2 | . | TRBV4-1 | TGCGCCAGCAGCCAAGGCCCCATGTCTAGCGGGGCCTCCTACGAGCAGTACTTC | CASSQGPMSSGASYEQYF
TRBJ2-7 | . | . | TRBV7-8 | TGTGCCAGCAGCTTAGGAGCCCAGTTTAGGGGCCACGAGCAGTACTTC | CASSLGAQFRGHEQYF
TRBJ2-2 | TRBD2 | . | TRBV11-2 | TGTGCCAGCAGCTTAGTAGCGGGAGGGTCGGACACCGGGGAGCTGTTTTTT | CASSLVAGGSDTGELFF
TRBJ2-3 | . | . | TRBV28 | TGTGCCAGCACAGTCCCGGTGGGGGGCACAGATACGCAGTATTTT | CASTVPVGGTDTQYF
TRBJ2-7 | TRBD2 | few | TRBV20-1 | TGCAGTGCTAGCGGGACTAGCGGGAGTACCCGGGGCGAGCAGTACTTC | CSASGTSGSTRGEQYF
TRBJ2-7 | TRBD2 | . | TRBV6-5 | TGTGCCAGCAGTGTTTCTAGCGGGTCCTACGAGCAGTACTTC | CASSVSSGSYEQYF
TRBJ2-5 | . | few | TRBV2 | TGTGCCAGCAGTGACAGGGGAGAGACCCAGTACTTC | CASSDRGETQYF
TRBJ2-5 | . | few | TRBV20-1 | TGCAGTCCTAAGAGGGGCCAAGAGACCCAGTACTTC | CSPKRGQETQYF
TRBJ2-7 | TRBD1 | few | TRBV5-1 | TGCGCCAGCAGCTTCCCCGGGACAGGGACCGACGAGCAGTACTTC | CASSFPGTGTDEQYF
TRBJ2-7 | . | many | TRBV7-6 | TGTGCCAGCAGCTTAGGTCGGGGGCTGAAAGTCTACGAGCAGTACTTC | CASSLGRGLKVYEQYF
TRBJ2-3 | . | . | TRBV28 | TGTGCCAGCTGGGGAGAGTCAGATACGCAGTATTTT | CASWGESDTQYF
TRBJ2-5 | . | few | TRBV29-1 | TGCAGCGCCCTAGCGTGGGGGATGGAGACCCAGTACTTC | CSALAWGMETQYF
TRBJ1-6 | . | few | TRBV6-5 | TGTGCCAGCAGTTACACATCGGGAGAAGAGAATTCACCCCTCCACTTT | CASSYTSGEENSPLHF
TRBJ2-7 | TRBD1 | . | TRBV4-1 | TGCGCCAGCAGCCAAGACCCAGGGACAGGGGATACCTACGAGCAGTACTTC | CASSQDPGTGDTYEQYF
TRBJ1-4 | . | . | TRBV2 | TGTGCCAGCGGGAGGACAGCGGATAATGAAAAACTGTTTTTT | CASGRTADNEKLFF
TRBJ1-1 | . | . | TRBV7-2 | TGTGCCAGCAGCTTAAGATCTATGAACACTGAAGCTTTCTTT | CASSLRSMNTEAFF
TRBJ2-1 | TRBD1 | . | TRBV7-3 | TGTGCCAGCAGCTTACAGGGGGAGCCCTACAATGAGCAGTTCTTC | CASSLQGEPYNEQFF
TRBJ1-1 | . | . | TRBV20-1 | TGCAGTGCAATGCTACAGGCCTTCCTTGCGCGTCGTGAAGCTTTCTTT | CSAMLQAFLARREAFF
TRBJ1-5 | . | few | TRBV10-3 | TGTGCCATCAGTGAGGGGTTGGGGGGGGGTCAGCCCCAGCATTTT | CAISEGLGGGQPQHF
TRBJ2-2 | . | once | TRBV5-1 | TGCGCCAGCAGCTTGCGAGCGGGTCCTCCCCCCGGGGAGCTGTTTTTT | CASSLRAGPPPGELFF
TRBJ1-2 | . | . | TRBV7-9 | TGTGCCAGCAGCTTTCACGACATCGGGCAACGCTACACCTTC | CASSFHDIGQRYTF